What follows are 20 T cell receptor beta chains derived from one specimen sequenced in a study of blood T cell repertoires in COVID-19. The data were produced by immunoSEQ multiplex PCR, yet TCRdb's version contains in-frame clones alone and is incomplete. The table records roughly 230,000 clones, roughly 84% of them present only once. The sample taken for sequencing was peripheral blood. These receptors all stem from a middle-aged man with acute or convalescent COVID-19.

This clone was seen only once. J is TRBJ2-2 and V is TRBV19; 13 nucleotides match TRBD2. Germline V gene lookup returns CDR1 LNHDA and CDR2 SQIVND (reference sequence). CDR3 length equals 16 residues. V shed 6 bases and J 4 bases; nucleotides not matched to a gene: 5. In nucleotides, the CDR3 is TGTGCCAGTAGGGTCACTAGCGGGAGGGCCACCGGGGAGCTGTTTTTT. This encodes CASRVTSGRATGELFF.

A note on this clone: A read error may produce the germline difference seen at one junction end. Here the CDR3 reads CAISESGASGKRVF. CDR3 sequence (DNA): TGTGCCATCAGTGAGTCGGGAGCTAGCGGGAAACGAGTATTC. The chain uses TRBV10-3 and TRBJ2-7, with 9 bases fitting TRBD2. The CDR3 extends over 14 amino acids. Germline V gene data show CDR1 as ENHRY and CDR2 as SYGVKD.

The chain joins TRBV7-2 to TRBJ2-7; no clear D gene. The V and J ends lost 5 bases and 0 bases respectively, with 14 bases between them. Germline values: CDR1 SGHTA, CDR2 FQGNSA. CDR3 length: 15 residues. This CDR3 is CASSPEVLISYEQYF. The CDR3 DNA follows: TGTGCCAGCAGCCCCGAAGTACTCATCTCCTACGAGCAGTACTTC. The whole variable domain, filled in from reference TRBV7-2 and TRBJ2-7, reads GAGVSQSPSNKVTEKGKDVELRCDPISGHTALYWYRQSLGQGLEFLIYFQGNSAPDKSGLPSDRFSAERTGGSVSTLTIQRTQQEDSAVYLCASSPEVLISYEQYFGPGTRLTVT.

This clone turned up a few times. The gene calls are TRBV6-2 or TRBV6-3 and TRBJ1-5, with D tentatively TRBD1 (5 bases). With 6 bases removed from V and 4 bases from J, the gap between germline ends came to 10 bases. In germline, CDR1 is MNHEY, CDR2 SVGEGT. This CDR3 is built from 13 residues. DNA of the CDR3: TGTGCCAGCAGCCGGGGGGGAAATCAGCCCCAGCATTTT. Its protein product is CASSRGGNQPQHF.

This clone was counted a single time. This rearrangement joins TRBV4-3 to TRBJ2-3; maybe TRBD1 (6 bases). The CDR3 length is 18 residues. Trimming removed 0 bases from V and 2 bases from J, with 18 bases in between. From germline, CDR1 is LGHNA and CDR2 YSLEER. Written as DNA, the CDR3 is TGCGCCAGCAGCCAAGATTCAGGGCGTGGGGGCAACACAGATACGCAGTATTTT. As protein: CASSQDSGRGGNTDTQYF.

The chain uses TRBV27 and TRBJ2-7; 9 bases match TRBD2. Looked up from germline, CDR1 is MNHEY and CDR2 is SMNVEV (reference sequence). This CDR3 contains 14 residues. V dropped 8 bases and J dropped 4; count of bases not matched to a gene: 9. This CDR3 reads CASSYSGSWYEQYF. The CDR3 DNA reads TGTGCCAGCTCTTATAGCGGGAGTTGGTACGAGCAGTACTTC.

The chain's CDR3 is CASSPTPRQGAITNEKLFF. CDR3 in DNA: TGTGCCAGCAGCCCAACTCCAAGACAGGGGGCTATAACTAATGAAAAACTGTTTTTT. This chain links TRBV7-6 with TRBJ1-4; the match to TRBD1 covers 10 bases. J gave up 1 base and V 5 bases, and 13 bases lay outside the gene matches. Germline assignment: CDR1 SGHVS and CDR2 FNYEAQ. This CDR3 has 19 amino acids.

V and J are TRBV5-6 and TRBJ1-2, with TRBD1 matching over 9 bases. Germline V lookup: CDR1 SGHDT, CDR2 YYEEEE. The V segment lost 4 bases and the J segment 8 bases; nucleotides outside the gene matches: 9. The CDR3 has 14 residues. The CDR3 region has the DNA TGTGCCAGCAGCACTACGGGACAGGGAATCGGCTACACCTTC. Translating it yields CASSTTGQGIGYTF.

The V call is TRBV6-5, the J call TRBJ2-2; TRBD2 matches 7 bases. Per the germline V gene, CDR1 is MNHEY and CDR2 is SVGAGI. The CDR3 is 14 residues long. The junction had 3 bases not matched to a gene; V was cut back by 8 bases and J by 0 bases. The chain's CDR3 is CASRGGPNTGELFF. CDR3 DNA sequence: TGTGCCAGCCGCGGGGGACCGAACACCGGGGAGCTGTTTTTT.

About this clone: At the DNA level, this CDR3 is encoded by other sequences in the same sample as well. The chain has TRBV12-3 or TRBV12-4 and TRBJ1-1; D gene unclear. The V gene lost 3 bases and the J gene lost 0 bases, with 5 bases spanning the gap. The CDR3 loop spans 13 amino acids. In DNA, the CDR3 is TGTGCCAGCAGTTTGCAGATGAACACTGAAGCTTTCTTT. Its protein is CASSLQMNTEAFF.

As for this clone: Other DNA sequences in this specimen translate into the identical CDR3. The chain joins TRBV4-1 to TRBJ2-7, with D perhaps matching TRBD1 (5 bases). Trimming took 1 base from V and 1 from J, leaving 8 bases between them. Germline values: CDR1 MGHRA, CDR2 YSYEKL. This CDR3 has 14 residues. The CDR3 sequence is CASSQGPGSYEQYF. CDR3 coding DNA: TGCGCCAGCAGCCAAGGCCCAGGGTCCTACGAGCAGTACTTC.

The chain couples TRBV3-1 (or the pseudogene TRBV3-2) to TRBJ1-5; D is unresolved. Germline CDR1 and CDR2: LGHDT and YNNKEL (reference sequence). This CDR3 region has 15 residues. Trimming shortened V by 1 base and J by 1 base, and 8 bases separated the two germline ends. DNA for the CDR3: TGTGCCAGCAGCCAAGTGTTTGGCAGCAATCAGCCCCAGCATTTT. Translated: CASSQVFGSNQPQHF.

CDR3 region: CSVLTGTDTQYF. The CDR3 DNA reads as TGCAGCGTTCTTACAGGCACAGATACGCAGTATTTT. The rearrangement links TRBV29-1 to TRBJ2-3; no reliable D call. This CDR3 comprises 12 residues. The germline gives CDR1 SQVTM, CDR2 ANQGSEA. V gave up 5 bases and J gave up 1 base, with 7 bases separating them.

This clone was picked up a small number of times. This chain joins TRBV7-9 and TRBJ2-5; the match to TRBD2 covers 8 bases. V lost 4 bases and J lost 1; bases outside the gene matches: 2. The germline gives CDR1 SEHNR, CDR2 FQNEAQ (reference sequence). The CDR3 runs 14 residues. For the CDR3, the DNA is TGTGCCAGCAGCTCACTAGCGGCCCAAGAGACCCAGTACTTC. As protein: CASSSLAAQETQYF.

The chain uses TRBV7-2 and TRBJ1-2; maybe TRBD1 (5 bases). The CDR3 is 14 residues long. Per the germline V gene, CDR1 is SGHTA and CDR2 is FQGNSA. The V gene lost 5 bases and the J gene lost 2 bases, with 12 bases spanning the gap. The CDR3 DNA follows: TGTGCCAGCAGCCTCCCCAGGGAAAACTATGGCTACACCTTC. It translates to CASSLPRENYGYTF.

V usage is TRBV7-9 and J usage is TRBJ2-1, with 10 bases that match TRBD2. The CDR3 sequence is 15 residues long. The germline gives CDR1 SEHNR, CDR2 FQNEAQ (reference sequence). After removal of 3 bases from V and 6 bases from J, the junction contained 5 bases not matched to a gene. The CDR3 region is CASSLGTSAVNEQFF. DNA for the CDR3: TGTGCCAGCAGCTTGGGGACTAGCGCCGTCAATGAGCAGTTCTTC.

V and J are TRBV14 and TRBJ2-1, with 8 bases lining up with TRBD2. Losses at the gene ends were 2 bases for V and 6 bases for J; bases not matched to a gene: 9. The CDR3 contains 16 residues. CDR1 is SGHDN and CDR2 is FVKESK in the germline V gene. In DNA form, the CDR3 reads TGTGCCAGCAGCCAAAGATGGACGGGAGGGTTCAATGAGCAGTTCTTC. This gives the protein CASSQRWTGGFNEQFF.

This chain links TRBV27 with TRBJ2-7; no clear D gene. This CDR3 spans 15 amino acids. CDR1 is MNHEY and CDR2 is SMNVEV in the germline V gene (reference sequence). The V end lost 2 bases, the J end lost 3 bases, and 14 bases lay between the germline ends. The CDR3 loop reads CASSLAGSKYYEQYF. CDR3 sequence (DNA): TGTGCCAGCAGTTTAGCTGGCAGTAAATACTACGAGCAGTACTTC.

The J gene is TRBJ1-3, the V gene TRBV4-1, with TRBD1 as a possible D gene (6 bases). The CDR3 sequence is 19 residues long. The germline V gene encodes CDR1 MGHRA and CDR2 YSYEKL. V was pared by 1 base and J by 0 bases, with 19 bases between. This chain's CDR3 is CASSQGVTGRYISGNTIYF. The CDR3 DNA reads TGCGCCAGCAGCCAAGGAGTAACAGGGCGTTATATCTCTGGAAACACCATATATTTT.

There are a few counts of this clone. This chain uses TRBV7-9 with TRBJ1-1; a possible D gene is TRBD1 (5 bases). Trimming pared 3 bases from V and 4 bases from J, leaving 15 bases between. The CDR3 spans 15 residues. The germline V gene has CDR1 SEHNR and CDR2 FQNEAQ (reference sequence). This CDR3 reads CASSFLSGPGTEAFF. The CDR3 DNA reads TGTGCCAGCAGCTTTTTGTCAGGGCCCGGCACTGAAGCTTTCTTT.